This T cell receptor beta chain originates from a study of control samples from healthy donors and cancer patients. The protocol was immunoSEQ multiplex PCR, while the TCRdb copy is restricted to in-frame clones and leaves out a portion. The data contain over 150,000 clones, roughly 90% of them singletons. CDR1 is SNHLY, CDR2 FYNNEI, per germline. J was trimmed by 0 bases and V by 2 bases; bases with no gene match: 11. The CDR3 is 19 residues long. This clone has just one count. This chain links TRBV2 with TRBJ2-1; 9 bases map to TRBD2. The TCR comes from a woman in her forties or fifties in good health. Sequenced sample: blood. This CDR3 is CASSEIIAGVVSSYNEQFF. The CDR3 DNA sequence: TGTGCCAGCAGTGAAATAATAGCGGGAGTTGTATCCTCCTACAATGAGCAGTTCTTC.